A selection of T cell receptor beta chains follows, all from one sample in a study of read filtering for tumor transcriptome and immune sequencing. MiXCR, run by TCRdb on the reads, gives a single entry per CDR3 protein. This sample has around 130,000 distinct CDR3 sequences, with roughly an eighth found just once. The sample consisted of a population of CD138-negative cells sorted from bone marrow. Receptor source: a donor at least 40 years old with multiple myeloma. Each CDR3 is given with its conserved first and last residue. D genes are given only for firm matches. Each size is how often the clone was seen (once, few, many) or a class if it is expanded.

J	D	V	size	CDR3	DNA
TRBJ2-1	TRBD2	TRBV4-2	few	CASSQPGTSGRHEQFF	TGTGCCAGCAGCCAACCAGGGACTAGCGGGAGACATGAGCAGTTCTTC
TRBJ1-2	.	TRBV6-1	many	CASSREANYGYTF	TGTGCCAGCAGTAGAGAAGCTAACTATGGCTACACCTTC
TRBJ2-1	.	TRBV5-6	many	CASSLYRDYENEQFF	TGTGCCAGCAGCTTGTACAGGGACTATGAGAATGAGCAGTTCTTC
TRBJ2-7	.	TRBV20-1	many	CSASGNTYEQYF	TGCAGTGCTAGCGGTAATACCTACGAGCAGTACTTC
TRBJ2-5	.	TRBV7-2	many	CASSLNGRVETQYF	TGTGCCAGCAGCTTAAATGGCAGGGTAGAGACCCAGTACTTC
TRBJ1-1	.	TRBV20-1	many	CSAREQASQNTEAFF	TGCAGTGCTAGAGAACAGGCCAGCCAGAACACTGAAGCTTTCTTT
TRBJ1-2	.	TRBV10-3	many	CAISESVLGPGVTGYTF	TGTGCCATCAGTGAGTCGGTCTTGGGACCGGGGGTGACCGGCTACACCTTC
TRBJ2-1	TRBD2	TRBV19	many	CASSITQSSGGSDEQFF	TGTGCCAGTAGTATAACTCAATCTAGCGGGGGCTCGGATGAGCAGTTCTTC
TRBJ2-1	TRBD2	TRBV7-2	many	CASSLFPSGNVNEQFF	TGTGCCAGCAGCTTATTCCCTAGCGGGAACGTAAATGAGCAGTTCTTC
TRBJ2-2	.	TRBV7-3	many	CASSLRPWSGTGELFF	TGTGCCAGCAGCTTACGACCTTGGAGTGGCACCGGGGAGCTGTTTTTT